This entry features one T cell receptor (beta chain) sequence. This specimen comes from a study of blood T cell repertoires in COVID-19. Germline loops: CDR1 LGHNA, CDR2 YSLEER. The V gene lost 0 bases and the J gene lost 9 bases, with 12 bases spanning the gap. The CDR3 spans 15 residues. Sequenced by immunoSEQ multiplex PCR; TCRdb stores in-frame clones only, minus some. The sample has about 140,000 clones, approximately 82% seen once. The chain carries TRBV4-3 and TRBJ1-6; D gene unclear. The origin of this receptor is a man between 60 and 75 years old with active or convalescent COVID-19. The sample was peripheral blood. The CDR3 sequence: CASSQEAGRSSPLHF. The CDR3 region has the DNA TGCGCCAGCAGCCAAGAGGCGGGTAGGAGTTCACCCCTCCACTTT.